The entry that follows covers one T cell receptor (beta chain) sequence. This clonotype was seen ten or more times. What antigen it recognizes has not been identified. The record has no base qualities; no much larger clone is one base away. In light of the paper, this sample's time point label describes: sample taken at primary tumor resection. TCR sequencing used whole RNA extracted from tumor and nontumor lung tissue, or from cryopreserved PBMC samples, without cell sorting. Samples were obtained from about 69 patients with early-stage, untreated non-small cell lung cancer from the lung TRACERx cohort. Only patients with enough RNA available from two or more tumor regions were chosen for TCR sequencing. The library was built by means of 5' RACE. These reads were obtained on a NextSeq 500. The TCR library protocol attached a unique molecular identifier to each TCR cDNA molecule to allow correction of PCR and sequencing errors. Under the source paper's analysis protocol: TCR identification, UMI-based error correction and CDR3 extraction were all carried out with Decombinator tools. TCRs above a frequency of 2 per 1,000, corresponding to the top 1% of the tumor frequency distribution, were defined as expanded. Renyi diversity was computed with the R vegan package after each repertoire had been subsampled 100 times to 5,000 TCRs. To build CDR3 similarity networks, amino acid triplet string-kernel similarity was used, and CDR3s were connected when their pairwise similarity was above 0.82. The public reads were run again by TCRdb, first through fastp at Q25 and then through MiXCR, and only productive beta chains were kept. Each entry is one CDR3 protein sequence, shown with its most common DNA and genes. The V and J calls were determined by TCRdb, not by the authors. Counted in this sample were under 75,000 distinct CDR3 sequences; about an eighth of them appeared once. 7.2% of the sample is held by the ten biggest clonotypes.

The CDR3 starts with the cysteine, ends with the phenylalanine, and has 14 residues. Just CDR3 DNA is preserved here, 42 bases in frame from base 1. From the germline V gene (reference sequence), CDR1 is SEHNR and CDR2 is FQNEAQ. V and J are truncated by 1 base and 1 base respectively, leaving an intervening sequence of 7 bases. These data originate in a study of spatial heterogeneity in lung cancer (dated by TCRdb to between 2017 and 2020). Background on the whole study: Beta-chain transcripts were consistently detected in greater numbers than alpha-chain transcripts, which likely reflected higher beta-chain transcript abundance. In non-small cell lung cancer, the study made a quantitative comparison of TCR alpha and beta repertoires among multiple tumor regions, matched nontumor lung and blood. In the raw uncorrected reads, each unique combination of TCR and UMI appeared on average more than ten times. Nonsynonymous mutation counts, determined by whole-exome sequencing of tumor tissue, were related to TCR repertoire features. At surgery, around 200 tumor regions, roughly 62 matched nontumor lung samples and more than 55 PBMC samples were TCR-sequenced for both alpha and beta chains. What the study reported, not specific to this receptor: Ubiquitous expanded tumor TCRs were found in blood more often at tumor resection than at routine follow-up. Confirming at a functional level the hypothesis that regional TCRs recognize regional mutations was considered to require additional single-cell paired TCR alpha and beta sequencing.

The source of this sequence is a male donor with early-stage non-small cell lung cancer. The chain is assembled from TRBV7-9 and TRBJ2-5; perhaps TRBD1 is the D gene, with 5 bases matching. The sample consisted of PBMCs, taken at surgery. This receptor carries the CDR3 CASSLGDSQETQYF. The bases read TGTGCCAGCAGCTTAGGAGACAGCCAAGAGACCCAGTACTTC.